These 20 T cell receptor beta chains were sequenced from one sample in a study of blood T cell repertoires in COVID-19. The repertoire was sequenced with immunoSEQ multiplex PCR; TCRdb's copy has only in-frame clones and lacks some. The sample lists about 80,000 clones; 70% to 90% were seen once. The source material was peripheral blood. The origin of the receptors is a woman aged 80 or older with acute or convalescent COVID-19.

The V call is TRBV21-1, the J call TRBJ2-6; the table's D gene call, TRBD1, was not cross checked with the DNA. TRBV21-1 is a listed pseudogene. CDR3 size: 18 residues. CDR3 coding DNA: TGTGCCAGCAGCGCGGTCTCGACAGGCTACTCTGGGGCCAACGTCCTGACTTTC. Encoded protein: CASSAVSTGYSGANVLTF.

The chain employs TRBV19 and TRBJ2-7; D may be TRBD1 or TRBD2 (8 bases each). With 5 bases removed from V and 4 bases from J, the gap between germline ends came to 15 bases. CDR1 is LNHDA, CDR2 SQIVND, per germline (reference sequence). The CDR3 sequence is 14 residues long. In DNA form, the CDR3 reads TGTGCCAGTAGTGTAGCGGGACAGGATTACGAGCAGTACTTC. Translated: CASSVAGQDYEQYF.

The chain links TRBV7-2 to TRBJ1-1, with TRBD1 matching 9 bases. The CDR3 has 15 residues. Germline V gives CDR1 SGHTA, CDR2 FQGNSA. Losses at the gene ends were 6 bases for V and 7 bases for J; bases not matched to a gene: 12. CDR3: CASSLRPGQGNEAFF. CDR3 in DNA: TGTGCCAGCAGTCTGAGACCGGGACAGGGAAATGAAGCTTTCTTT. Full variable domain (outside the CDR3, taken from reference TRBV7-2 and TRBJ1-1): GAGVSQSPSNKVTEKGKDVELRCDPISGHTALYWYRQSLGQGLEFLIYFQGNSAPDKSGLPSDRFSAERTGGSVSTLTIQRTQQEDSAVYLCASSLRPGQGNEAFFGQGTRLTVV.

V gene TRBV4-2 combines with J gene TRBJ2-1; TRBD2 matches at 10 bases. This CDR3 contains 16 residues. With 0 bases clipped from V and 7 bases from J, the junction kept 6 bases outside the gene matches. Germline CDR1 reads LGHNA; CDR2 reads YNFKEQ. In DNA, the CDR3 is TGTGCCAGCAGCCAAGAACCAGCGGGGGGGCCTAATGAGCAGTTCTTC. Protein product: CASSQEPAGGPNEQFF.

The chain couples TRBV9 to TRBJ1-5, with 9 bases fitting TRBD1. Unmatched junction bases numbered 10, after V lost 4 bases and J lost 8 bases. Germline-derived CDR1 and CDR2 are SGDLS and YYNGEE. This CDR3 has 15 residues. The CDR3 bases are TGTGCCAGCAGCATATCCGGGACAGGGTACGAGCCCCAGCATTTT. Translation gives CASSISGTGYEPQHF.

The CDR3 here is CASSLTRSRGETQYF. The CDR3 DNA follows: TGTGCCAGCAGCTTGACTCGATCCCGAGGGGAGACCCAGTACTTC. The chain employs TRBV5-6 and TRBJ2-5; TRBD2 is a possible D gene (5 bases). CDR1 is SGHDT and CDR2 is YYEEEE in the germline V gene. Trimming pared 1 base from V and 5 bases from J, leaving 15 bases between. The CDR3 has 15 residues.

The CDR3 is CASSLDSSYEQYF. DNA of the CDR3: TGTGCCAGCAGTTTAGACAGCTCCTACGAGCAGTACTTC. The gene calls are TRBV12-3 or TRBV12-4 and TRBJ2-7; no clear D. This CDR3 spans 13 amino acids. Trimming removed 1 base from V and 0 bases from J, with 4 bases in between.

The rearrangement links TRBV19 to TRBJ2-3; perhaps TRBD2 as D (6 bases). Germline lookup yields CDR1 LNHDA and CDR2 SQIVND (reference sequence). Deletions cut 3 bases from V and 4 bases from J, with 11 bases between. The CDR3 loop spans 14 amino acids. The CDR3 reads CASSIPGSPDTQYF. The CDR3 DNA is TGTGCCAGTAGTATTCCCGGGAGCCCAGATACGCAGTATTTT.

This clone is a singleton in its sample. The chain joins TRBV6-5 to TRBJ2-1, with D maybe TRBD2 (5 bases). CDR3 length equals 14 residues. Germline V gives CDR1 MNHEY, CDR2 SVGAGI. The V end was cut by 6 bases, the J end by 8 bases, with 17 bases between. The DNA for the CDR3 is TGTGCCAGCAGCCGACCTACCGGGGTAGATGAGCAGTTCTTC. It yields the protein CASSRPTGVDEQFF.

The chain links TRBV18 to TRBJ2-7, with unresolved D. Germline loops: CDR1 KGHSH, CDR2 LQKENI. The CDR3 is 14 amino acids. Trimming shortened V by 3 bases and J by 2 bases, and 11 bases separated the two germline ends. CDR3 loop: CASSPLRGTYEQYF. The CDR3 DNA reads as TGTGCCAGCTCACCTCTTCGAGGTACCTACGAGCAGTACTTC.

This chain links TRBV6-2 or TRBV6-3 with TRBJ2-1; D gene unclear. The CDR3 has 12 residues. Germline V gene lookup returns CDR1 MNHEY and CDR2 SVGEGT. Deletions cut 0 bases from V and 12 bases from J, with 9 bases between. The CDR3 DNA is TGTGCCAGCAGTTACTCGGCCAGTCGGCAGTTCTTC. Translation: CASSYSASRQFF.

The J gene is TRBJ2-7, the V gene TRBV7-2; D remains unclear. V dropped 5 bases and J dropped 3 bases, with 11 bases sitting between them. The CDR3 totals 13 residues. Germline loops: CDR1 SGHTA, CDR2 FQGNSA. As DNA, the CDR3 is TGTGCCAGCAGCCCCCCGGCAGGCTACGAGCAGTACTTC. Translating gives CASSPPAGYEQYF. Supplemented by reference TRBV7-2 and TRBJ2-7, the full variable domain reads GAGVSQSPSNKVTEKGKDVELRCDPISGHTALYWYRQSLGQGLEFLIYFQGNSAPDKSGLPSDRFSAERTGGSVSTLTIQRTQQEDSAVYLCASSPPAGYEQYFGPGTRLTVT.

J is TRBJ1-5 and V is TRBV19; tentatively, D is TRBD1 (5 bases). Germline CDR1 and CDR2: LNHDA and SQIVND (reference sequence). The CDR3 loop spans 14 amino acids. The V end was cut by 7 bases, the J end by 6 bases, with 16 bases between. This CDR3 reads CASTPKGQGQPQHF. CDR3 nucleotide sequence: TGTGCCAGTACCCCCAAAGGTCAGGGTCAGCCCCAGCATTTT.

This clone was seen a handful of times. The chain combines TRBV2 with TRBJ1-1; D ambiguous. The CDR3 loop spans 13 amino acids. The germline V gene has CDR1 SNHLY and CDR2 FYNNEI. Deletions cut 10 bases from V and 4 bases from J, with 16 bases between. The CDR3 bases are TGTGCCACGTCCCTCGGGGTTGGCACTGAAGCTTTCTTT. Protein: CATSLGVGTEAFF.

The rearrangement links TRBV6-5 to TRBJ2-7; perhaps TRBD1 as D (6 bases). Trimming took 2 bases from V and 3 from J, leaving 8 bases between them. Looked up from germline, CDR1 is MNHEY and CDR2 is SVGAGI. The CDR3 spans 13 residues. CDR3 residues: CASSYRQDYEQYF. CDR3 coding DNA: TGTGCCAGCAGTTACAGACAGGACTACGAGCAGTACTTC.

This chain connects TRBV5-1 to TRBJ2-1, with 10 positions matching TRBD2. This CDR3 region has 15 residues. The V segment lost 5 bases and the J segment 5 bases; nucleotides outside the gene matches: 7. Germline V gene lookup returns CDR1 SGHRS and CDR2 YFSETQ. Here the CDR3 reads CASRGLAGADNEQFF. Written as DNA, the CDR3 is TGCGCCAGCAGGGGGCTAGCGGGAGCTGACAATGAGCAGTTCTTC.

V gene TRBV10-2 combines with J gene TRBJ2-3; TRBD1 matches 8 bases. J was trimmed by 1 base and V by 9 bases; bases with no gene match: 3. From germline, CDR1 is WSHSY and CDR2 SAAADI. The CDR3 is 13 amino acids. The CDR3 loop is CASLTGGTDTQYF. In nucleotides, the CDR3 is TGCGCCAGTCTGACAGGGGGCACAGATACGCAGTATTTT.

The CDR3 here is CASSPGLEGTQYF. The CDR3 DNA is TGTGCCAGCAGCCCCGGACTAGAGGGGACCCAGTACTTC. The chain combines TRBV3-1 (or the pseudogene TRBV3-2) with TRBJ2-5, with 7 bases lining up with TRBD2. CDR3 length: 13 amino acids. The V gene's germline CDR1 is LGHDT and CDR2 YNNKEL (reference sequence). With 4 bases clipped from V and 7 bases from J, the junction kept 6 bases outside the gene matches.

The chain combines TRBV19 with TRBJ1-3, with 7 bases fitting TRBD1. Trimming at V came to 7 bases and at J to 2 bases, leaving 5 bases not matched to a gene. Germline CDR1 reads LNHDA; CDR2 reads SQIVND (reference sequence). This CDR3 is built from 14 residues. In DNA, the CDR3 is TGTGCCAGTACAAAAACAGGGGCTGGAAACACCATATATTTT. Its translation: CASTKTGAGNTIYF.

The chain combines TRBV7-2 with TRBJ1-2, with TRBD1 matching 7 bases. Per the germline V gene, CDR1 is SGHTA and CDR2 is FQGNSA. This CDR3 is 15 amino acids long. After removal of 4 bases from V and 4 bases from J, the junction contained 9 bases not matched to a gene. The CDR3 DNA sequence: TGTGCCAGCAGCTCGTTGACAGGGCTGGCCTATGGCTACACCTTC. As protein: CASSSLTGLAYGYTF.